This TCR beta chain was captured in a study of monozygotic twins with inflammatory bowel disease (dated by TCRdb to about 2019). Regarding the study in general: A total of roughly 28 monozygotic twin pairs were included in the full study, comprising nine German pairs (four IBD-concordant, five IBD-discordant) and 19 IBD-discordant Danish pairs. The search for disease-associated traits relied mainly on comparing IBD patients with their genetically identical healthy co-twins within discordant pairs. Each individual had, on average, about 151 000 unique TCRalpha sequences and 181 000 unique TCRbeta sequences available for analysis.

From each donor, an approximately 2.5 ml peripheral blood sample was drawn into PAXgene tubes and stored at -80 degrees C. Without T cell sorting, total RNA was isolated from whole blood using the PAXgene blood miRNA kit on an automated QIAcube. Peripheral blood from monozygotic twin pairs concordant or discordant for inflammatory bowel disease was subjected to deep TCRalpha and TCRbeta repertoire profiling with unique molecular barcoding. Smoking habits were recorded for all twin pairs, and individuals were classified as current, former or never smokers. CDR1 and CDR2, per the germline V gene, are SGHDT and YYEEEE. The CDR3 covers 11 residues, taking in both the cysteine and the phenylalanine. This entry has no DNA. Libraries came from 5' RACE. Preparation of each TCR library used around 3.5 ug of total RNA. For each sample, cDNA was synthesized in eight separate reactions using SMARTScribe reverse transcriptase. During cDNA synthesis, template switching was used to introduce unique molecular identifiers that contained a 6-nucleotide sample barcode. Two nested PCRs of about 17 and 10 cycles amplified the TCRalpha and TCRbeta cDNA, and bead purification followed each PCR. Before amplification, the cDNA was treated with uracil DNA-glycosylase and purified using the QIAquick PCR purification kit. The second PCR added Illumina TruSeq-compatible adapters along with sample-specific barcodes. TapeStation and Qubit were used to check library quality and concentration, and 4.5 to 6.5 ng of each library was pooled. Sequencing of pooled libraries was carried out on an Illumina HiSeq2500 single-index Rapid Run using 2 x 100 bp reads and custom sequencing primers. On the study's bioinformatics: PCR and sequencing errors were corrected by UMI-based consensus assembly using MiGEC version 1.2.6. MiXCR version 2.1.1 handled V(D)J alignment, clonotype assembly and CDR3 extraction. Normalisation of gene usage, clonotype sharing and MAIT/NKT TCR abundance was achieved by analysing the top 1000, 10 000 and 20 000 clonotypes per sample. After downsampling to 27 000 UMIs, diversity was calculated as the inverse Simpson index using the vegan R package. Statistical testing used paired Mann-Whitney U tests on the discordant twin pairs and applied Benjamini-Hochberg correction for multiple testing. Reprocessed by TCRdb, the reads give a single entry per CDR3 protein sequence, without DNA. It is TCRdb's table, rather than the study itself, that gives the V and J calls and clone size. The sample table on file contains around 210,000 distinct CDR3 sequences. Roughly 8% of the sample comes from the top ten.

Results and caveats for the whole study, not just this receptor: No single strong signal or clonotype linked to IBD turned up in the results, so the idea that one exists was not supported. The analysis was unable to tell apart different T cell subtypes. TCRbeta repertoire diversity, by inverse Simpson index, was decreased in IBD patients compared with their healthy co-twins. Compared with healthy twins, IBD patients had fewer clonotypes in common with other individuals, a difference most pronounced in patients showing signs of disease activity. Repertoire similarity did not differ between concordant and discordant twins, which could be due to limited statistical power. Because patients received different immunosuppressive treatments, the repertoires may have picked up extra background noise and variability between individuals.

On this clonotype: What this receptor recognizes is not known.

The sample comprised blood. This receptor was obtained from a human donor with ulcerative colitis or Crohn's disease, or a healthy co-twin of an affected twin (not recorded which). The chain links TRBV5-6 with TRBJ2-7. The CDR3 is CASSLEYEQYF.